This is a list of T cell receptor beta chains from one sample in a study of shared clonotypes between healthy human individuals. The data were produced by immunoSEQ multiplex PCR, yet TCRdb's version contains in-frame clones alone and is incomplete. The sample shows about 2 million clones, roughly 94% of them seen only once. Sequences were obtained from naive CD8+ T cells sorted from blood. Receptors originate from a man between 18 and 35 years old in good health. Each CDR3 is given with its conserved first and last residue. D genes are given only for firm matches. Not every row has a clone size; where given, it reads once, few, many or a size class.

NA | TRBJ2-7 | NA | TRBV5-4 | CASSLVGGQTYEQYF | TGTGCCAGCAGCTTGGTGGGGGGACAGACCTACGAGCAGTACTTC
NA | TRBJ1-3 | few | TRBV2 | CASSESWSGNTIYF | TGTGCCAGCAGTGAATCGTGGTCTGGAAACACCATATATTTT
NA | TRBJ1-1 | NA | TRBV13 | CASSPPGSTLEAFF | TGTGCCAGCAGCCCTCCGGGATCCACTCTTGAAGCTTTCTTT
NA | TRBJ2-7 | NA | TRBV28 | CASSFRVGEQYF | TGTGCCAGCAGTTTCCGAGTGGGAGAGCAGTACTTC
NA | TRBJ2-7 | NA | TRBV5-8 | CASSLVLANEQYF | TGTGCCAGCAGCTTGGTTCTGGCGAACGAGCAGTACTTC
NA | TRBJ1-1 | NA | TRBV4-1 | CASSPPLGGQVNTEAFF | TGCGCCAGCAGCCCCCCATTGGGAGGGCAGGTGAACACTGAAGCTTTCTTT
NA | TRBJ2-2 | NA | TRBV10-3 | CAISDSQGRAGELFF | TGTGCCATCAGTGACTCACAGGGTAGAGCCGGGGAGCTGTTTTTT
NA | TRBJ2-7 | NA | TRBV7-9 | CASSFQWSYEQYF | TGTGCCAGCAGCTTCCAGTGGTCCTACGAGCAGTACTTC
NA | TRBJ2-7 | once | TRBV6-5 | CASSQGTTPSYEQYF | TGTGCCAGCAGCCAGGGGACTACTCCTTCCTACGAGCAGTACTTC
NA | TRBJ2-1 | NA | TRBV7-9 | CASSLAGGINEQFF | TGTGCCAGCAGCTTAGCGGGAGGAATCAATGAGCAGTTCTTC
NA | TRBJ2-1 | NA | TRBV6-5 | CASSYLRGGDEQFF | TGTGCCAGCAGTTATCTCCGGGGAGGAGATGAGCAGTTCTTC
NA | TRBJ1-3 | few | TRBV10-2 | CASSGLAGNTIYF | TGCGCCAGCAGTGGATTGGCTGGAAACACCATATATTTT
NA | TRBJ2-7 | NA | TRBV19 | CASSIRGWSYEQYF | TGTGCCAGTAGTATACGGGGCTGGTCCTACGAGCAGTACTTC
NA | TRBJ1-2 | NA | TRBV19 | CASSIILGDGYTF | TGTGCCAGTAGTATAATCCTTGGGGATGGCTACACCTTC
NA | TRBJ1-6 | NA | TRBV6-1 | CASSELTQGNNSPLHF | TGTGCCAGCAGTGAGCTTACCCAGGGAAATAATTCACCCCTCCACTTT
TRBD1 | TRBJ1-1 | NA | TRBV5-1 | CASSPTGTGIYDTEAFF | TGCGCCAGCAGCCCGACCGGGACAGGGATTTACGACACTGAAGCTTTCTTT
NA | TRBJ1-2 | NA | TRBV4-1 | CASSQDRRSYGYTF | TGCGCCAGCAGCCAAGACAGGAGGAGCTATGGCTACACCTTC
NA | TRBJ2-7 | once | TRBV29-1 | CSAGFFLEQYF | TGCAGCGCTGGTTTTTTTCTCGAGCAGTACTTC
NA | TRBJ2-7 | NA | TRBV4-1 | CASSQGSQAIYEQYF | TGCGCCAGCAGCCAAGGATCCCAGGCGATCTACGAGCAGTACTTC
NA | TRBJ2-7 | NA | TRBV6-5 | CASSPSTGLAYEQYF | TGTGCCAGCAGCCCGTCAACAGGGCTAGCCTACGAGCAGTACTTC
NA | TRBJ2-7 | NA | TRBV7-8 | CASSTRWTAQVDHEQYF | TGTGCCAGCAGCACCCGGTGGACAGCCCAAGTAGACCACGAGCAGTACTTC
NA | TRBJ1-5 | once | TRBV27 | CASNFIGGSNQPQHF | TGTGCCAGCAATTTTATAGGGGGAAGCAATCAGCCCCAGCATTTT
TRBD2 | TRBJ2-3 | NA | TRBV5-6 | CASSFSIAGGTDTQYF | TGTGCCAGCAGCTTCTCCATTGCGGGGGGCACAGATACGCAGTATTTT
TRBD1 | TRBJ1-1 | NA | TRBV19 | CASSIVTGRDTEAFF | TGTGCCAGTAGTATTGTGACAGGGCGAGACACTGAAGCTTTCTTT
NA | TRBJ2-5 | NA | TRBV10-3 | CANSQPPETQYF | TGTGCCAACTCCCAGCCCCCAGAGACCCAGTACTTC
NA | TRBJ1-5 | NA | TRBV15 | CATSRDEQISNQPQHF | TGTGCCACCAGCAGAGATGAGCAGATTAGCAATCAGCCCCAGCATTTT
TRBD1 | TRBJ2-7 | few | TRBV5-1 | CASSPGTGVSYEQYF | TGCGCCAGCAGCCCCGGGACAGGGGTTTCCTACGAGCAGTACTTC
TRBD1 | TRBJ1-1 | NA | TRBV30 | CAWSVDRGLEAFF | TGTGCCTGGAGTGTGGACAGGGGGCTTGAAGCTTTCTTT
NA | TRBJ2-2 | NA | TRBV10-2 | CASSLGRSNTGELFF | TGCGCCAGCAGTTTGGGACGGTCGAACACCGGGGAGCTGTTTTTT
NA | TRBJ1-1 | NA | TRBV4-2 | CASSQVQGNTEAFF | TGTGCCAGCAGCCAAGTTCAGGGAAACACTGAAGCTTTCTTT
NA | TRBJ2-1 | NA | TRBV9 | CASSPLHGSYNEQFF | TGTGCCAGCAGCCCATTACACGGGTCCTACAATGAGCAGTTCTTC
TRBD1 | TRBJ1-2 | once | TRBV9 | CASSVGGTGVGYTF | TGTGCCAGCAGCGTAGGTGGGACAGGGGTTGGCTACACCTTC
NA | TRBJ2-3 | few | TRBV4-1 | CASSQSDTQYF | TGCGCCAGCAGCCAATCAGATACGCAGTATTTT
NA | TRBJ2-7 | NA | TRBV28 | CASSLVGGPSYEQYF | TGTGCCAGCAGTTTAGTGGGGGGGCCCTCTTACGAGCAGTACTTC
TRBD1 | TRBJ2-7 | NA | TRBV11-2 | CASSLGTGTEYEQYF | TGTGCCAGCAGCTTAGGTACCGGGACAGAGTACGAGCAGTACTTC
NA | TRBJ1-2 | NA | TRBV30 | CAWSKDPYGYTF | TGTGCCTGGAGTAAGGACCCCTATGGCTACACCTTC
NA | TRBJ2-3 | NA | TRBV27 | CASSLDGTDTQYF | TGTGCCAGCAGTTTAGATGGGACAGATACGCAGTATTTT
NA | TRBJ1-4 | NA | TRBV4-3 | CASSPRRLTNEKLFF | TGCGCCAGCAGCCCCCGACGTCTAACTAATGAAAAACTGTTTTTT
NA | TRBJ2-1 | NA | TRBV7-3 | CASSLSGNSYNEQFF | TGTGCCAGCAGCTTATCAGGGAACTCCTACAATGAGCAGTTCTTC
NA | TRBJ1-5 | NA | TRBV19 | CASRDGGNQPQHF | TGTGCCAGTAGGGACGGAGGGAATCAGCCCCAGCATTTT
NA | TRBJ2-7 | once | TRBV6-1 | CASSEVSSFSYEQYF | TGTGCCAGCAGTGAAGTAAGCTCCTTCTCCTACGAGCAGTACTTC
NA | TRBJ2-6 | NA | TRBV4-1 | CASSQAPYSGANVLTF | TGCGCCAGCAGCCAAGCCCCCTACTCTGGGGCCAACGTCCTGACTTTC
NA | TRBJ2-2 | NA | TRBV6-1 | CASSEGERPNTGELFF | TGTGCCAGCAGTGAAGGGGAAAGGCCCAACACCGGGGAGCTGTTTTTT
NA | TRBJ1-1 | NA | TRBV5-1 | CASSLDGGKDTEAFF | TGCGCCAGCAGCTTGGACGGGGGGAAGGACACTGAAGCTTTCTTT
NA | TRBJ2-2 | NA | TRBV5-6 | CASSADITGELFF | TGTGCCAGCAGCGCAGATATCACCGGGGAGCTGTTTTTT
TRBD1 | TRBJ2-3 | NA | TRBV9 | CASSLGTGADTQYF | TGTGCCAGCAGCTTAGGGACAGGGGCAGATACGCAGTATTTT
NA | TRBJ2-1 | NA | TRBV7-9 | CASSTVMDSYNEQFF | TGTGCCAGCAGCACGGTTATGGACTCCTACAATGAGCAGTTCTTC
TRBD2 | TRBJ2-7 | once | TRBV28 | CASSPTSGGPYEQYF | TGTGCCAGCAGCCCCACTAGCGGGGGGCCCTACGAGCAGTACTTC
TRBD2 | TRBJ2-1 | NA | TRBV4-3 | CASSPLLGLAEYNEQFF | TGCGCCAGCAGCCCCCTTCTGGGGCTAGCGGAATACAATGAGCAGTTCTTC
TRBD1 | TRBJ2-5 | NA | TRBV27 | CASSLYGTGGQTQYF | TGTGCCAGCAGTTTATACGGGACAGGGGGTCAGACCCAGTACTTC